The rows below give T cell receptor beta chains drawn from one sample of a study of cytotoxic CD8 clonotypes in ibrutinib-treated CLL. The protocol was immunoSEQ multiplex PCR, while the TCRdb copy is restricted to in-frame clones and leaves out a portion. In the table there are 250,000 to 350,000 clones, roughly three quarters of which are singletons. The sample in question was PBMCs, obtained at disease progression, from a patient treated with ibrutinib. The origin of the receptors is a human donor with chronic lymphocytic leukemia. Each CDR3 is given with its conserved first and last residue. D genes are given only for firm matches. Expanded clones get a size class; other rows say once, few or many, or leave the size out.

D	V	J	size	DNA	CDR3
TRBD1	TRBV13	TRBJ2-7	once	TGTGCCAGCAGCCAGGGACAGGGGAGCTCCTACGAGCAGTACTTC	CASSQGQGSSYEQYF
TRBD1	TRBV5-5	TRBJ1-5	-	TGTGCCAGCAGCTTGGACAGGGACAGTGTCGGGGGCAATCAGCCCCAGCATTTT	CASSLDRDSVGGNQPQHF
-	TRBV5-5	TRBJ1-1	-	TGTGCCAGCAGCATAGACCCAGGGAGGGGGGGCACTGAAGCTTTCTTT	CASSIDPGRGGTEAFF
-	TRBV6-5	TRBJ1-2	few	TGTGCCAGCAGTGCCCCGGGGGGACGGGGCTACACCTTC	CASSAPGGRGYTF
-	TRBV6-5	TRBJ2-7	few	TGTGCCAGCAGCGAGACTGGGACCTACGAGCAGTACTTC	CASSETGTYEQYF
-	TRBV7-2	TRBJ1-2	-	TGTGCCAGCAGCTCATATACCAGGACAGTGAACTATGGCTACACCTTC	CASSSYTRTVNYGYTF
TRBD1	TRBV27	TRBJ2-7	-	TGTGCCAGCAGTTTGTACAGGGGAACCGAGCAGTACTTC	CASSLYRGTEQYF
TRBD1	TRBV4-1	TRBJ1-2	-	TGCGCCAGCAGCTATAGACAGGGGATTAACTATGGCTACACCTTC	CASSYRQGINYGYTF
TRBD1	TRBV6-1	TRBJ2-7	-	TGTGCCAGCAGTGTATTGGACAGGGTGTACGAGCAGTACTTC	CASSVLDRVYEQYF
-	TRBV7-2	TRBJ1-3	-	TGTGCCAGCAGCCCCAACCCCCGGGGCGCCGAAGACACCATATATTTT	CASSPNPRGAEDTIYF
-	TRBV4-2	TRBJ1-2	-	TGTGCCAGCAGCCAAGAGGAGGGCAGGGAGGATGGCTACACCTTC	CASSQEEGREDGYTF
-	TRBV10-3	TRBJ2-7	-	TGTGCCATCAGTGGACCGCACTCCTACGAGCAGTACTTC	CAISGPHSYEQYF
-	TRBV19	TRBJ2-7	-	TGTGCCAGTAGTATAGATCAAAGGCCGAATGGCTACGAGCAGTACTTC	CASSIDQRPNGYEQYF
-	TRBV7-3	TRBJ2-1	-	TGTGCCAGCAGCTTATCCCCAGGGACCCATGAGCAGTTCTTC	CASSLSPGTHEQFF
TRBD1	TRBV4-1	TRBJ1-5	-	TGCGCCAGCAGCCAAGATCGAGGTGTATCGACAGGGGGAAGGATGCAGCCCCAGCATTTT	CASSQDRGVSTGGRMQPQHF
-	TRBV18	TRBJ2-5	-	TGTGCCAGCTCACCGGGGTCTCAAGAGACCCAGTACTTC	CASSPGSQETQYF
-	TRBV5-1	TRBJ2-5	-	TGCGCCAGCAGCTTGGCCGACAGGCCAGAGACCCAGTACTTC	CASSLADRPETQYF
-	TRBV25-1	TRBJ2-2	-	TGTGCCAGCAGTGAATTCCAGAACACCGGGGAGCTGTTTTTT	CASSEFQNTGELFF
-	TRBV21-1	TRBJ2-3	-	TGTGCCAGCAGCATCGAGAAGTCAGATACGCAGTATTTT	CASSIEKSDTQYF
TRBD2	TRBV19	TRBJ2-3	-	TGTGCCAGTAGTCCCCGACTAGCGGGAGTGGTAGATACGCAGTATTTT	CASSPRLAGVVDTQYF
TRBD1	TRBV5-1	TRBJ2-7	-	TGCGCCAGCAGCACGGGACAGGGCTACGAGCAGTACTTC	CASSTGQGYEQYF
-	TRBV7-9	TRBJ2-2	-	TGTGCCAGCAGCTTAGCCCTGGGGGCAGGGGAGCTGTTTTTT	CASSLALGAGELFF